This TCR beta chain originates from a study of patients and donors after allogeneic stem cell transplantation. MiXCR, run by TCRdb on the RT-PCR reads, gives a single entry per CDR3 protein. This table holds some 880,000 distinct CDR3 sequences, roughly 18% found once. V was trimmed by 4 bases and J by 5 bases, leaving 21 bases between them. The CDR3 covers 17 residues. The rearrangement joins TRBV23-1 to TRBJ2-1; D possibly corresponds to TRBD2 (5 bases). TRBV23-1 is reported as an ORF; its role is uncertain. Sequencing used blood, either unsorted or a sorted T cell fraction (not recorded which). The clonotype comes from a human donor who was either an allogeneic HSCT recipient or a stem cell or donor lymphocyte infusion donor (not recorded which). It is not recorded whose cells these are; they may come from a transplant donor. The CDR3 DNA follows: TGCGCCAGCAGTCTGCCAACTAGGTACCAGCGTAACAATGAGCAGTTCTTC. This sequence encodes CASSLPTRYQRNNEQFF.